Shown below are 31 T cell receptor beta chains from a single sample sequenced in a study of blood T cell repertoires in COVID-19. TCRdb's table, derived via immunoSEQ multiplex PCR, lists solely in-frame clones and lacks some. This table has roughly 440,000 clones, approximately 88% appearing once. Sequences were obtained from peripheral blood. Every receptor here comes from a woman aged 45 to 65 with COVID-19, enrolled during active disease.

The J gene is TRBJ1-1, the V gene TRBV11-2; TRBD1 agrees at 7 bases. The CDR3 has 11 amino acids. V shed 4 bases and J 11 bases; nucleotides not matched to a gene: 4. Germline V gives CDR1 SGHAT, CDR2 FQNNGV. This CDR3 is CASSYTGVAFF. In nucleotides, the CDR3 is TGTGCCAGCAGCTATACAGGGGTTGCTTTCTTT.

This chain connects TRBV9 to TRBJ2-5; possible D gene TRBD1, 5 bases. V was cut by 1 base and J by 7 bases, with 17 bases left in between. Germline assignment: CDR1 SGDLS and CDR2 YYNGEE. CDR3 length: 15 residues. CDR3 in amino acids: CASSVSASRAGTQYF. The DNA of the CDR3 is TGTGCCAGCAGCGTATCAGCCTCCAGGGCTGGGACCCAGTACTTC.

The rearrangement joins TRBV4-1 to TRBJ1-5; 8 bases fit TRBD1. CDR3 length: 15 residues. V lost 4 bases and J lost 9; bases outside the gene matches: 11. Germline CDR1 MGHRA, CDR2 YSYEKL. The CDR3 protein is CASSPDRGGDVPQHF. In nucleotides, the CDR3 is TGCGCCAGCAGCCCTGACAGGGGAGGCGACGTGCCCCAGCATTTT.

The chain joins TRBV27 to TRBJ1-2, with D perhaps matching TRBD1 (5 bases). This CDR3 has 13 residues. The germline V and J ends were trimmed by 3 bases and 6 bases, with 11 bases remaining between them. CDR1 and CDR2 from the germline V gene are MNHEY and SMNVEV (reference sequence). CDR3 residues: CASSFGGGDGYTF. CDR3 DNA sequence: TGTGCCAGCAGTTTTGGGGGAGGCGATGGCTACACCTTC.

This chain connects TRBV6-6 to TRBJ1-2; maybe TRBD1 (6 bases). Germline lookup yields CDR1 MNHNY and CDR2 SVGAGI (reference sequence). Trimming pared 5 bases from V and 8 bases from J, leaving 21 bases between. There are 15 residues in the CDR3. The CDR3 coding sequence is TGTGCCAGCAGTCCGCCGACAGGCGCTGATGGGGGCTACACCTTC. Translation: CASSPPTGADGGYTF.

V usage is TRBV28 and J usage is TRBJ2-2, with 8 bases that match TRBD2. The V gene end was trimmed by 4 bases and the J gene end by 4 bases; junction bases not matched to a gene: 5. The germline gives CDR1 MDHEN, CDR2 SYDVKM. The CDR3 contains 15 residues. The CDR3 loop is CASSWGSGGTGELFF. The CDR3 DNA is TGTGCCAGCAGTTGGGGAAGCGGGGGCACCGGGGAGCTGTTTTTT.

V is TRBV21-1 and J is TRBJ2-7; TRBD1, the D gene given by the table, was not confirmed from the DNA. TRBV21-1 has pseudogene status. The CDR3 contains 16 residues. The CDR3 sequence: CASSKGGQGSSYEQYF. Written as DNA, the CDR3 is TGTGCCAGCAGCAAAGGAGGACAGGGGAGCTCCTACGAGCAGTACTTC.

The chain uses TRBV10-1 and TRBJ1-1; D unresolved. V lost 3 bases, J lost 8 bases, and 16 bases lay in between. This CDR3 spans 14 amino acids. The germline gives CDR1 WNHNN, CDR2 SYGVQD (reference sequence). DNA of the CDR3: TGCGCCAGCAGTGATAGTCGGATCGCGGAAGAAGCTTTCTTT. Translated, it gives CASSDSRIAEEAFF.

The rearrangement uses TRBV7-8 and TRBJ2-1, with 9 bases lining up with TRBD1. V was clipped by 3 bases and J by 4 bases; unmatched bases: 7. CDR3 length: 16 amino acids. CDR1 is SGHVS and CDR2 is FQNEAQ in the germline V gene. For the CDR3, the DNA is TGTGCCAGCAGCTTGAGACGGGACAGGGTATACAATGAGCAGTTCTTC. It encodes CASSLRRDRVYNEQFF.

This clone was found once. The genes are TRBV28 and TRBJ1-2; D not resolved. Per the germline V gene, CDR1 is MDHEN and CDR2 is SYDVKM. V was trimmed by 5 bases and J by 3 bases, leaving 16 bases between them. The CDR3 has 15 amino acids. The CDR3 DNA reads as TGTGCCAGCAGTGTTGCAGCCCGCGGGGACTATGGCTACACCTTC. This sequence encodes CASSVAARGDYGYTF.

CDR3 region: CASSDLAGPLTDTQYF. The CDR3 nucleotides are TGTGCCAGTAGTGATCTAGCGGGGCCATTGACAGATACGCAGTATTTT. V gene TRBV19 combines with J gene TRBJ2-3, with 9 nucleotides matching TRBD2. The CDR3 extends over 16 amino acids. Germline assignment: CDR1 LNHDA and CDR2 SQIVND (reference sequence). Unmatched junction bases numbered 9, after V lost 5 bases and J lost 3 bases.

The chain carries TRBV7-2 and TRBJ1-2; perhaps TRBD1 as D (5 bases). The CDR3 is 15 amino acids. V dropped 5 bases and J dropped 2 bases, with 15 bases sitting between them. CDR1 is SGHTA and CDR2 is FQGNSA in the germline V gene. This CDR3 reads CASSKAGPGNYGYTF. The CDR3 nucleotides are TGTGCCAGCAGCAAAGCAGGGCCTGGAAACTATGGCTACACCTTC.

The CDR3 is CASSPEMGRYGYTF. CDR3 nucleotide sequence: TGTGCCAGCTCACCAGAGATGGGGCGGTATGGCTACACCTTC. The chain is built from TRBV18 and TRBJ1-2; D perhaps matches TRBD1 (5 bases). The germline V and J ends were trimmed by 2 bases and 5 bases, with 12 bases remaining between them. The CDR3 runs 14 residues. Germline CDR1 KGHSH, CDR2 LQKENI.

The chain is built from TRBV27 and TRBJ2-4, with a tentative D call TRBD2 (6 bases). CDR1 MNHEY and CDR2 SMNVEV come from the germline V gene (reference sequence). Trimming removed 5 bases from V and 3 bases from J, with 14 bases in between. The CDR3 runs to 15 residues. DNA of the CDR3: TGTGCCAGCAGTCCCCGGAGGGAGGACAAAAACATTCAGTACTTC. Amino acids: CASSPRREDKNIQYF.

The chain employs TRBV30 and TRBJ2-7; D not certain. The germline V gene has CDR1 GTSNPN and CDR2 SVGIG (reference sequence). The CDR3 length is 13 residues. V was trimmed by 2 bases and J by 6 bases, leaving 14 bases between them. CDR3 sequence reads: CAWSPQASGEQYF. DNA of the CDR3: TGTGCCTGGAGTCCGCAGGCGTCTGGCGAGCAGTACTTC.

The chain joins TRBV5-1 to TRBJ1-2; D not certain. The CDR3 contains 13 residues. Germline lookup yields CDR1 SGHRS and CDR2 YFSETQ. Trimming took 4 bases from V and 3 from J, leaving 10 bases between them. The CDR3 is CASSLLPDYGYTF. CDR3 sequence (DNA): TGCGCCAGCAGCCTCCTCCCCGACTATGGCTACACCTTC.

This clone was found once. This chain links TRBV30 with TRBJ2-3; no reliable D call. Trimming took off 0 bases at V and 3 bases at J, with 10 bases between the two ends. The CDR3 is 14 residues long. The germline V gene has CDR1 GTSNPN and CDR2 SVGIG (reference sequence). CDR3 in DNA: TGTGCCTGGAGTGTACTTGGGCAAACAGATACGCAGTATTTT. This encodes CAWSVLGQTDTQYF.

The CDR3 nucleotides are TGTGCCAGCAGAGAACAGGGAACCTCTGGCTACACCTTC. Translated, it gives CASREQGTSGYTF. The chain carries TRBV12-3 or TRBV12-4 and TRBJ1-2; a possible D gene is TRBD1 (6 bases). The CDR3 totals 13 residues. V was cut by 6 bases and J by 7 bases, with 15 bases left in between.

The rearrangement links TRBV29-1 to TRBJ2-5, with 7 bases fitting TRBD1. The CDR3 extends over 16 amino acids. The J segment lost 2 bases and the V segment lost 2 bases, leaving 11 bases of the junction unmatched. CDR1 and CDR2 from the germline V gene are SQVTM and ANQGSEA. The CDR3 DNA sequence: TGCAGCGTTGAACTGTCCGGGACAGACGTTCAAGAGACCCAGTACTTC. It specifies CSVELSGTDVQETQYF.

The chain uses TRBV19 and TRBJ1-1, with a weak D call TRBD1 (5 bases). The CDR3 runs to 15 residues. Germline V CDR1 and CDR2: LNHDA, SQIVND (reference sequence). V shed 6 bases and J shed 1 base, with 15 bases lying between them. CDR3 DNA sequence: TGTGCCAGTAGCGCCCGGGGGGTGAAGAACACTGAAGCTTTCTTT. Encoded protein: CASSARGVKNTEAFF. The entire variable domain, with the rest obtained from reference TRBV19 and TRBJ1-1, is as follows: DGGITQSPKYLFRKEGQNVTLSCEQNLNHDAMYWYRQDPGQGLRLIYYSQIVNDFQKGDIAEGYSVSREKKESFPLTVTSAQKNPTAFYLCASSARGVKNTEAFFGQGTRLTVV.

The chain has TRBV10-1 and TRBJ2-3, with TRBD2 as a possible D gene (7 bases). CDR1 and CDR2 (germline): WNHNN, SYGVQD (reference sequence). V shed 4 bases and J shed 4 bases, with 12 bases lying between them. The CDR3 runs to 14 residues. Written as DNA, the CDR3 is TGCGCCAGCAGTGTGGCGGGGGCCCCAGATACGCAGTATTTT. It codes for CASSVAGAPDTQYF.

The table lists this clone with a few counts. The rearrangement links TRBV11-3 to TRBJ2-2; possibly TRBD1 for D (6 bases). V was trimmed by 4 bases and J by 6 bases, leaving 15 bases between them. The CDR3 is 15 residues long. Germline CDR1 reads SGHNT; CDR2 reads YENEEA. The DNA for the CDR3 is TGTGCCAGCAGCTACCCTGGGGGACACCCCGGGGAGCTGTTTTTT. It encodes CASSYPGGHPGELFF.

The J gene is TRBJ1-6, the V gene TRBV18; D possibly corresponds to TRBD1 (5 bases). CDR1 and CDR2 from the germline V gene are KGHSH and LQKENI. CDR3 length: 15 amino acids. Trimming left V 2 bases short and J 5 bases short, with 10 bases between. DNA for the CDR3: TGTGCCAGCTCACCAAGGGGAAGGGATAATTCACCCCTCCACTTT. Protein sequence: CASSPRGRDNSPLHF. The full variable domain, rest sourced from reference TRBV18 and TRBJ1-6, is NAGVMQNPRHLVRRRGQEARLRCSPMKGHSHVYWYRQLPEEGLKFMVYLQKENIIDESGMPKERFSAEFPKEGPSILRIQQVVRGDSAAYFCASSPRGRDNSPLHFGNGTRLTVT.

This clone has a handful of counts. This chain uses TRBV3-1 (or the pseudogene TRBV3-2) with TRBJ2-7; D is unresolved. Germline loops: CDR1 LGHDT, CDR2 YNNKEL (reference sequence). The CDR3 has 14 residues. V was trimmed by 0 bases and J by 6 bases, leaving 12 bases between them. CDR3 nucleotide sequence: TGTGCCAGCAGCCAAGATGGGCTGGGTTCCGAGCAGTACTTC. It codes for CASSQDGLGSEQYF.

The CDR3 nucleotides are TGTGCCAGCAGCCAGGACTTCTCCTACAATGAGCAGTTCTTC. It yields the protein CASSQDFSYNEQFF. V is TRBV5-4 and J is TRBJ2-1; the D gene is possibly TRBD2 (5 bases). This CDR3 is built from 14 residues. Trimming pared 4 bases from V and 0 bases from J, leaving 8 bases between. Germline-derived CDR1 and CDR2 are SGHNT and YYREEE (reference sequence). Variable domain in full (rest from reference TRBV5-4 and TRBJ2-1): ETGVTQSPTHLIKTRGQQVTLRCSSQSGHNTVSWYQQALGQGPQFIFQYYREEENGRGNFPPRFSGLQFPNYSSELNVNALELDDSALYLCASSQDFSYNEQFFGPGTRLTVL.

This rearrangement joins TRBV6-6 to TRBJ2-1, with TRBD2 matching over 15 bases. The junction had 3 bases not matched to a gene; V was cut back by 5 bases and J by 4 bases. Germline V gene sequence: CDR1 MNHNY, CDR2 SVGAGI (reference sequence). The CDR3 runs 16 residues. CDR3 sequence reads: CASSTGTSGGYNEQFF. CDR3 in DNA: TGTGCCAGCAGTACCGGGACTAGCGGGGGGTACAATGAGCAGTTCTTC.

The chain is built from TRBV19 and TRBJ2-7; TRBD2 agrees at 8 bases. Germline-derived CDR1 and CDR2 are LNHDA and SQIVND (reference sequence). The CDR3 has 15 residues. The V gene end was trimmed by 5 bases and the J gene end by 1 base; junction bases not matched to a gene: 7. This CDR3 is CASSHRGGQSYEQYF. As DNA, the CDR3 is TGTGCCAGTAGTCACCGGGGGGGACAATCCTACGAGCAGTACTTC.

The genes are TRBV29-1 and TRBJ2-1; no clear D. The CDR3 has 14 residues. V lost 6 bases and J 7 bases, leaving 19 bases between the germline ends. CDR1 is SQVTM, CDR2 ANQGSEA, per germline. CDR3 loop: CSVSVQYSRNEQFF. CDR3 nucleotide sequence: TGCAGCGTGTCCGTACAGTACTCAAGGAATGAGCAGTTCTTC.

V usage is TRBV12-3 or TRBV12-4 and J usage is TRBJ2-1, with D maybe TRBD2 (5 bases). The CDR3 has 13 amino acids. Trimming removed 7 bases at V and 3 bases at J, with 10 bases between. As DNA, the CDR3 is TGTGCCAGCACCATCGGACTCTACAATGAGCAGTTCTTC. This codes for CASTIGLYNEQFF.

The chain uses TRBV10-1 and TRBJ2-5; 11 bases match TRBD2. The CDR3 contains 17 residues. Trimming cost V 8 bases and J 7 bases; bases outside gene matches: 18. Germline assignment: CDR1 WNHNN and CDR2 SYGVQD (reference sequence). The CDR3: CASSQGLAVWEKGTQYF. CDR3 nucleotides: TGCGCCAGCTCCCAGGGACTAGCGGTTTGGGAAAAAGGGACCCAGTACTTC.

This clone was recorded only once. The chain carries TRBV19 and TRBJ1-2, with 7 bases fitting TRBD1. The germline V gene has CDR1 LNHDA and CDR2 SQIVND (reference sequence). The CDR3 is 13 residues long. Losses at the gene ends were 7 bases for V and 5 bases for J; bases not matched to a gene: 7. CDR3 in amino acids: CASNPTGSYGYTF. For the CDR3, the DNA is TGTGCCAGTAACCCGACAGGGAGTTATGGCTACACCTTC. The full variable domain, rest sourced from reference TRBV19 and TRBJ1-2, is DGGITQSPKYLFRKEGQNVTLSCEQNLNHDAMYWYRQDPGQGLRLIYYSQIVNDFQKGDIAEGYSVSREKKESFPLTVTSAQKNPTAFYLCASNPTGSYGYTFGSGTRLTVV.